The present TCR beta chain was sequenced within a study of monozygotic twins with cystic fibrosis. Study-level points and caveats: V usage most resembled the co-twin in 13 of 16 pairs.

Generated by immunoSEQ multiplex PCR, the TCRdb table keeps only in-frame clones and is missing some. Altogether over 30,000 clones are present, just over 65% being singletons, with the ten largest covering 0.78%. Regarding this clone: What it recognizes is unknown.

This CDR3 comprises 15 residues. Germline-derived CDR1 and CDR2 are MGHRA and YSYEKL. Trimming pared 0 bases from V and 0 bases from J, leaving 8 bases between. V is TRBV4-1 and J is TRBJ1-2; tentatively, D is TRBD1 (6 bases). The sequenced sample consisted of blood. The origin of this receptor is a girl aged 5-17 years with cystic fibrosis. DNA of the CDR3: TGCGCCAGCAGCCAAGATCCAGGGGCTAACTATGGCTACACCTTC. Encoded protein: CASSQDPGANYGYTF.